This TCR beta chain was recovered during a study of blood T cells in healthy people across ages. Study-wide points: Possibly confounding the expanded clonotype changes was the fact that donor CMV status was unknown. Conclusively comparing naive with antigen-experienced cells was impossible with unsorted PBMCs.

Trimming stripped 6 bases from V and 7 bases from J, with 16 bases between. Germline V gene data show CDR1 as LNHNV and CDR2 as YYDKDF (reference sequence). This CDR3 has 13 residues. With respect to this clonotype: Its antigen is currently unknown.

Primers used in a second PCR of about 6 to 12 cycles were a sample-barcoded 5' primer and a J-beta primer mix. TCRdb recomputed calls from the 5' RACE reads with MiXCR, one row per CDR3 protein. This table holds around 1.5 million distinct CDR3 sequences, about 31% found once. Approximately 10 milliliters was the volume of peripheral blood drawn from each donor. The receptor comes from a young woman in good health. The sample comprised blood. This chain links TRBV15 with TRBJ2-7; D is perhaps TRBD1 or TRBD2 (6 bases each). DNA for the CDR3: TGTGCCACCAGTAAAATACAGGGAGGAGAGCAGTACTTC. This translates into CATSKIQGGEQYF.